This TCR beta chain comes out of a study of cytomegalovirus exposure and HLA in healthy donors. Study results and caveats: It is likely that the observed cluster of highly shared sequence variants was a sequencing artifact. Associated with cytomegalovirus, according to the listing, were 164 TCR beta chains. High sensitivity and specificity were reportedly achieved when the classifier diagnosed cytomegalovirus status.

This PCR relied on a set of 60 Vbeta primers and 13 Jbeta primers. Libraries were prepared by immunoSEQ multiplex PCR; TCRdb keeps only in-frame clonotypes and omits some of them. This table holds around 71,000 clones, more than 60% found once. Turning to this clone: Its antigen is not identified.

The sample comprised PBMCs. The TCR comes from a male donor in good health and CMV-seropositive.

Written as DNA, the CDR3 is TGCGCCCCCGGGGGGGGCAATGAGCAGTTCTTC. Encoded protein: CAPGGGNEQFF. This chain uses TRBV23-1 with TRBJ2-1, with 8 nucleotides matching TRBD2. TRBV23-1 is sorted into the ORF group, with uncertain function. This CDR3 contains 11 residues. V gave up 11 bases and J gave up 6 bases; unmatched junction bases: 3.